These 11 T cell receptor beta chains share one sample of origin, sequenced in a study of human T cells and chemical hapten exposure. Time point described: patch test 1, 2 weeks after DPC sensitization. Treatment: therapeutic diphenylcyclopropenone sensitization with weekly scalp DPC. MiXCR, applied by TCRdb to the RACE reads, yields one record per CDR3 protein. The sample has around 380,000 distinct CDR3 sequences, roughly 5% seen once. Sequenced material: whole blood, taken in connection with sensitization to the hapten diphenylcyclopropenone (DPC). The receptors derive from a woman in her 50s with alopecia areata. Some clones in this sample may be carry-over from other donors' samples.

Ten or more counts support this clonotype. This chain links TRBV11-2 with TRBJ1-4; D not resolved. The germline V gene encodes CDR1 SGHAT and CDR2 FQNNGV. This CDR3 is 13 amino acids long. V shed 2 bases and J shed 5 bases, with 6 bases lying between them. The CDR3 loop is CASSLIQNEKLFF. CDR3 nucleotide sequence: TGTGCCAGCAGCTTAATTCAGAATGAAAAACTGTTTTTT.

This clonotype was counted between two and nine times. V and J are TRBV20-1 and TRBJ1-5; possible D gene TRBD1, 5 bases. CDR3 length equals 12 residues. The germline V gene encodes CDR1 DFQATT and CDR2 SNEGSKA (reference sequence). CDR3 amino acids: CTTGRGGQPQHF. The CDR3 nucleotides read TGCACTACCGGGAGGGGAGGCCAGCCCCAGCATTTT.

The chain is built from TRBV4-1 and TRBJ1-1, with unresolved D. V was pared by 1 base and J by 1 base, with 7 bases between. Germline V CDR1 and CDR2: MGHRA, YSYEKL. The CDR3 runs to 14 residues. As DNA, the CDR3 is TGCGCCAGCAGCCAAGTGAGAGAGAACACTGAAGCTTTCTTT. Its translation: CASSQVRENTEAFF.

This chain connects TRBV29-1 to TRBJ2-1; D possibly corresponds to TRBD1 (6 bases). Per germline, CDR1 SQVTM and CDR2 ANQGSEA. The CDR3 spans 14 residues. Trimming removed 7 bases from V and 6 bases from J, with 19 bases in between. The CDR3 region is CSARDTRRGNEQFF. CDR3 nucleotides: TGCAGCGCCAGGGACACGCGACGTGGCAATGAGCAGTTCTTC.

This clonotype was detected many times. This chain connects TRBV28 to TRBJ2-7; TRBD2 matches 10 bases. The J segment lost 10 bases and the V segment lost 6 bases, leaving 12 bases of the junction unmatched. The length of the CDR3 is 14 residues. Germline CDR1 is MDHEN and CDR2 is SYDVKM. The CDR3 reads CASRDGLAADSQYF. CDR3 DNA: TGTGCCAGCAGGGATGGACTAGCGGCTGACTCTCAGTACTTC.

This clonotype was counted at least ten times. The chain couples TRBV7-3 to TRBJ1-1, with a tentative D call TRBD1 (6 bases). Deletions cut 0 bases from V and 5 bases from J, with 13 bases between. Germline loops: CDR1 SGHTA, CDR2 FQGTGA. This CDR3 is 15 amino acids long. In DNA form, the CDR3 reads TGTGCCAGCAGCTTAACGAAACAGGGAGAGACTGAAGCTTTCTTT. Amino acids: CASSLTKQGETEAFF.

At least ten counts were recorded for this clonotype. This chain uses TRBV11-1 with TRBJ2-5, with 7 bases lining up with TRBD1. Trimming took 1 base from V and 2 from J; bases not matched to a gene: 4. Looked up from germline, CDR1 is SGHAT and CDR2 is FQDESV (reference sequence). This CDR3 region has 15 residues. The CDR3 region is CASSLDRGLQETQYF. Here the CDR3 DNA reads TGTGCCAGCAGCTTAGACAGGGGCCTTCAAGAGACCCAGTACTTC.

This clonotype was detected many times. The CDR3 reads CASSIGRSEAFF. In nucleotides, the CDR3 is TGTGCCAGCAGTATAGGGAGATCCGAAGCTTTCTTT. This chain uses TRBV6-2 or TRBV6-3 with TRBJ1-1; D gene uncertain. CDR1 is MNHEY, CDR2 SVGEGT, per germline. The CDR3 extends over 12 amino acids. The V and J ends lost 5 bases and 8 bases respectively, with 12 bases between them.

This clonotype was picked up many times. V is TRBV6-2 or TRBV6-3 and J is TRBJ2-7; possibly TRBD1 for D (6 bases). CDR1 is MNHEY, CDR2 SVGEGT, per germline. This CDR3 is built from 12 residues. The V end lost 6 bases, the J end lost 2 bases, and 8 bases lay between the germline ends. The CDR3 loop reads CASSEGAYEQYF. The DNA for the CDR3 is TGTGCCAGCAGCGAGGGGGCCTACGAGCAGTACTTC.

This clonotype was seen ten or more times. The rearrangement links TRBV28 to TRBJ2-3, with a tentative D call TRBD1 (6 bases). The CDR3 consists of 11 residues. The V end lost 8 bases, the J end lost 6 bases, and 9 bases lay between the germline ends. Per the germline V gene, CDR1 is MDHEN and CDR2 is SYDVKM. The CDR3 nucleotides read TGTGCCAGCGAGGGGGTGGATACGCAGTATTTT. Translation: CASEGVDTQYF.

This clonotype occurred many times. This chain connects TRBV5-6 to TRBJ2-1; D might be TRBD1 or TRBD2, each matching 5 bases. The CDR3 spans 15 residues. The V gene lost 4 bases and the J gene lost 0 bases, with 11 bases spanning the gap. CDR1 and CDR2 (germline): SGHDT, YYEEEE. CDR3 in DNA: TGTGCCAGCAGCCCGGGGACCATCTCCTACAATGAGCAGTTCTTC. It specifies CASSPGTISYNEQFF. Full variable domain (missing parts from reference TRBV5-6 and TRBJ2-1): DAGVTQSPTHLIKTRGQQVTLRCSPKSGHDTVSWYQQALGQGPQFIFQYYEEEERQRGNFPDRFSGHQFPNYSSELNVNALLLGDSALYLCASSPGTISYNEQFFGPGTRLTVL.